A selection of T cell receptor beta chains follows, all from one sample in a study of T cells in Graves' hyperthyroidism and ophthalmopathy. MiXCR, applied by TCRdb to the multiplex PCR reads, yields one record per CDR3 protein. The profile covers about 520,000 distinct CDR3 sequences, with 24% appearing a single time and around 11% taken by the ten largest. Sequenced: blood. The receptors come from a woman aged 25 to 39 with Graves' ophthalmopathy. The CDR3 runs from the conserved cysteine through the conserved F or W. A D gene is named only where the DNA matches it firmly. A clone size is listed for some rows: how often the clone was seen (once, few, many), or a class if it is expanded.

j_gene: TRBJ1-2
d_gene: -
v_gene: TRBV6-1
abundance: many
CDR3aa: CASSDTGSSGYTF
CDR3nt: TGTGCCAGCAGTGATACAGGGTCGAGTGGCTACACCTTC

j_gene: TRBJ1-2
d_gene: -
v_gene: TRBV6-5
abundance: many
CDR3aa: CASSYSRVTGYTF
CDR3nt: TGTGCCAGCAGTTACTCAAGGGTAACTGGCTACACCTTC

j_gene: TRBJ1-1
d_gene: TRBD1
v_gene: TRBV2
abundance: -
CDR3aa: CASHDRGTEAFF
CDR3nt: TGTGCCAGCCACGACAGGGGCACTGAAGCTTTCTTT

j_gene: TRBJ1-2
d_gene: TRBD1
v_gene: TRBV29-1
abundance: many
CDR3aa: CSVGGDRINYGYTF
CDR3nt: TGCAGCGTTGGAGGGGACAGAATTAACTATGGCTACACCTTC

j_gene: TRBJ2-7
d_gene: TRBD1
v_gene: TRBV12-3/TRBV12-4
abundance: once
CDR3aa: CAVQRQGSNEQYF
CDR3nt: TGTGCCGTACAAAGACAGGGATCTAACGAGCAGTACTTC

j_gene: TRBJ2-7
d_gene: TRBD1
v_gene: TRBV6-1
abundance: many
CDR3aa: CASSEVRTGGSYEQYF
CDR3nt: TGTGCCAGCAGTGAAGTTAGGACAGGGGGTTCCTACGAGCAGTACTTC

j_gene: TRBJ1-6
d_gene: -
v_gene: TRBV7-8
abundance: few
CDR3aa: CASSLDRAEIFNSPLHF
CDR3nt: TGTGCCAGCAGCTTAGACAGGGCCGAGATTTTTAATTCACCCCTCCACTTT

j_gene: TRBJ1-1
d_gene: -
v_gene: TRBV5-1
abundance: many
CDR3aa: CASSTGTGLGAFF
CDR3nt: TGCGCCAGCAGTACCGGCACGGGCTTGGGAGCTTTCTTT

j_gene: TRBJ1-6
d_gene: -
v_gene: TRBV27
abundance: few
CDR3aa: CASSLSGTVNSPLHF
CDR3nt: TGTGCCAGCAGTTTATCCGGGACGGTAAATTCACCCCTCCACTTT

j_gene: TRBJ1-5
d_gene: -
v_gene: TRBV2
abundance: -
CDR3aa: CASSAWGSSNQPQHF
CDR3nt: TGTGCCAGCAGTGCTTGGGGAAGCAGCAATCAGCCCCAGCATTTT

j_gene: TRBJ1-5
d_gene: -
v_gene: TRBV6-2/TRBV6-3
abundance: -
CDR3aa: CASCSQGNGDQPQHF
CDR3nt: TGTGCCAGCTGCTCACAGGGTAACGGGGACCAGCCCCAGCATTTT

j_gene: TRBJ2-2
d_gene: -
v_gene: TRBV2
abundance: -
CDR3aa: CASTRKGTGELFF
CDR3nt: TGTGCCAGCACAAGGAAGGGCACCGGGGAGCTGTTTTTT

j_gene: TRBJ2-5
d_gene: -
v_gene: TRBV2
abundance: few
CDR3aa: CASRETASQETQYF
CDR3nt: TGTGCCAGCAGGGAGACTGCGTCCCAAGAGACCCAGTACTTC

j_gene: TRBJ1-5
d_gene: -
v_gene: TRBV27
abundance: many
CDR3aa: CASRKTAFRPQHF
CDR3nt: TGTGCCAGCAGGAAGACGGCCTTTCGGCCCCAGCATTTT

j_gene: TRBJ2-7
d_gene: -
v_gene: TRBV12-3/TRBV12-4
abundance: -
CDR3aa: CASSFTARGEQYF
CDR3nt: TGTGCCAGCAGTTTCACTGCCCGGGGGGAGCAGTACTTC

j_gene: TRBJ2-7
d_gene: -
v_gene: TRBV29-1
abundance: few
CDR3aa: CSVEGWDYEQYF
CDR3nt: TGCAGCGTTGAGGGTTGGGACTACGAGCAGTACTTC

j_gene: TRBJ1-1
d_gene: -
v_gene: TRBV19
abundance: many
CDR3aa: CASSYSWTAEAFF
CDR3nt: TGTGCCAGTAGTTATTCCTGGACAGCTGAAGCTTTCTTT

j_gene: TRBJ2-5
d_gene: TRBD1
v_gene: TRBV20-1
abundance: few
CDR3aa: CSAFPGQGEETQYF
CDR3nt: TGCAGTGCGTTTCCGGGACAGGGAGAAGAGACCCAGTACTTC

j_gene: TRBJ2-5
d_gene: TRBD2
v_gene: TRBV24-1
abundance: -
CDR3aa: CATSDLTSGGNSTQYF
CDR3nt: TGTGCCACCAGTGATTTAACTAGCGGGGGTAATTCGACCCAGTACTTC

j_gene: TRBJ2-7
d_gene: TRBD2
v_gene: TRBV6-1
abundance: many
CDR3aa: CASSDRLAGVPEYF
CDR3nt: TGTGCCAGCAGCGACAGACTAGCGGGAGTCCCGGAGTACTTC

j_gene: TRBJ1-3
d_gene: -
v_gene: TRBV20-1
abundance: few
CDR3aa: CSVKKGFLSGNTIYF
CDR3nt: TGCAGTGTCAAGAAAGGGTTTCTCTCTGGAAACACCATATATTTT

j_gene: TRBJ2-5
d_gene: -
v_gene: TRBV6-5
abundance: few
CDR3aa: CASSYTAGVGETQYF
CDR3nt: TGTGCCAGCAGTTACACGGCAGGGGTAGGGGAGACCCAGTACTTC

j_gene: TRBJ1-2
d_gene: TRBD1
v_gene: TRBV12-3/TRBV12-4
abundance: -
CDR3aa: CASSSSGGGYGYTF
CDR3nt: TGTGCCAGCAGTTCATCAGGGGGGGGCTATGGCTACACCTTC

j_gene: TRBJ1-1
d_gene: -
v_gene: TRBV7-3
abundance: many
CDR3aa: CASSPQGRQNTEAFF
CDR3nt: TGTGCCAGCAGCCCGCAGGGACGGCAGAACACTGAAGCTTTCTTT

j_gene: TRBJ1-5
d_gene: -
v_gene: TRBV6-2/TRBV6-3
abundance: few
CDR3aa: CASSPRSGGRYSNQPQHF
CDR3nt: TGTGCCAGCAGTCCCCGATCCGGAGGGCGTTATAGCAATCAGCCCCAGCATTTT

j_gene: TRBJ1-3
d_gene: -
v_gene: TRBV29-1
abundance: many
CDR3aa: CSVDTGQDAGNTIYF
CDR3nt: TGCAGCGTTGACACCGGGCAGGATGCTGGAAACACCATATATTTT

j_gene: TRBJ1-1
d_gene: -
v_gene: TRBV6-5
abundance: many
CDR3aa: CASSYLDRGPEAFF
CDR3nt: TGTGCCAGCAGTTACCTCGATCGGGGGCCTGAAGCTTTCTTT

j_gene: TRBJ2-5
d_gene: -
v_gene: TRBV12-3/TRBV12-4
abundance: -
CDR3aa: CASSPQRTQETQYF
CDR3nt: TGTGCCAGCAGCCCACAGAGGACCCAAGAGACCCAGTACTTC

j_gene: TRBJ1-2
d_gene: TRBD1
v_gene: TRBV20-1
abundance: many
CDR3aa: CSATEGTVTPFYGYTF
CDR3nt: TGCAGTGCCACTGAGGGGACAGTTACCCCATTCTATGGCTACACCTTC

j_gene: TRBJ1-1
d_gene: -
v_gene: TRBV5-1
abundance: many
CDR3aa: CASTLLPGQNTEAFF
CDR3nt: TGCGCCAGCACGCTACTCCCGGGACAGAACACTGAAGCTTTCTTT

j_gene: TRBJ2-2
d_gene: -
v_gene: TRBV7-2
abundance: many
CDR3aa: CASSLDGFTGELFF
CDR3nt: TGTGCCAGCAGCTTAGACGGTTTCACCGGGGAGCTGTTTTTT

j_gene: TRBJ2-7
d_gene: TRBD2
v_gene: TRBV20-1
abundance: -
CDR3aa: CSATTSGGLVREQYF
CDR3nt: TGCAGTGCCACGACTAGCGGGGGTCTCGTACGGGAGCAGTACTTC

j_gene: TRBJ1-1
d_gene: -
v_gene: TRBV5-8
abundance: many
CDR3aa: CATAGENGITEAFF
CDR3nt: TGTGCCACAGCAGGGGAAAATGGGATCACTGAAGCTTTCTTT

j_gene: TRBJ1-1
d_gene: -
v_gene: TRBV20-1
abundance: many
CDR3aa: CSATRGGTEAFF
CDR3nt: TGCAGTGCTACGCGGGGAGGGACTGAAGCTTTCTTT

j_gene: TRBJ2-2
d_gene: -
v_gene: TRBV6-1
abundance: many
CDR3aa: CASSVNRATGELFF
CDR3nt: TGTGCCAGCAGTGTTAACAGGGCCACCGGGGAGCTGTTTTTT

j_gene: TRBJ2-4
d_gene: TRBD2
v_gene: TRBV28
abundance: few
CDR3aa: CASQRGGNIQYF
CDR3nt: TGTGCCAGCCAGCGGGGGGGAAACATTCAGTACTTC